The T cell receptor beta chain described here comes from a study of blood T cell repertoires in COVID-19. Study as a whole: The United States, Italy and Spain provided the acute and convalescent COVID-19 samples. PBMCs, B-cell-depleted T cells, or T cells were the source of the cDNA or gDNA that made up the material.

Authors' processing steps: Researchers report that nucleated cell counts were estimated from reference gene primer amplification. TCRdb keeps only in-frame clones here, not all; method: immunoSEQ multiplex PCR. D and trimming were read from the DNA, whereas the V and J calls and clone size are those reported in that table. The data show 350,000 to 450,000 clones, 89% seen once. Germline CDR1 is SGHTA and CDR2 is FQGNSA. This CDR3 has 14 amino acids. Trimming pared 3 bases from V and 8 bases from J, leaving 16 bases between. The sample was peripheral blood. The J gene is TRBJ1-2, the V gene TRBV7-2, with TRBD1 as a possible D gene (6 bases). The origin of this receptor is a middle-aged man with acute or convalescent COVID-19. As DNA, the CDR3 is TGTGCCAGCAGCTTGCTTCCAGGGGCTCCAGGCTACACCTTC. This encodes CASSLLPGAPGYTF.